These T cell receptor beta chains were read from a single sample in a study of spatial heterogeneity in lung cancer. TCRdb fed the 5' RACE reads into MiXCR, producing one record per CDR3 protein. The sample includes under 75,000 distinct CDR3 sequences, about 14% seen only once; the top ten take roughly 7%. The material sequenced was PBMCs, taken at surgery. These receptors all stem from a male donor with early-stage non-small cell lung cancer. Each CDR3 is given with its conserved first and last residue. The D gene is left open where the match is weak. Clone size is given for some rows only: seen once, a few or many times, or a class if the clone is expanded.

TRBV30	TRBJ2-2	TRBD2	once	TGTGCCTGGAGTGTAGCGGGAACCGGGGAGCTGTTTTTT	CAWSVAGTGELFF
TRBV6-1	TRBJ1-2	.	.	TGTGCCAGCAGTGAACGGGGTATGAACTATGGCTACACCTTC	CASSERGMNYGYTF
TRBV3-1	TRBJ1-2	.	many	TGTGCCAGCAGCCAGGGGGCAGCTGGCTACACCTTC	CASSQGAAGYTF
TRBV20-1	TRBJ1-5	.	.	TGCAGTGCTTCTCGGGGCGTCTCCGATCAGCCCCAGCATTTT	CSASRGVSDQPQHF
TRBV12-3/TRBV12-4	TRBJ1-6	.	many	TGTGCCAGCAGTCTGGACACCTATTCACCCCTCCACTTT	CASSLDTYSPLHF
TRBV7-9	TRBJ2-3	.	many	TGTGCCAGCACCGCTTATGGGATAACAGATACGCAGTATTTT	CASTAYGITDTQYF
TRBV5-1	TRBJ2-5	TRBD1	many	TGCGCCAGCAGCTTGGGTTGGGGACAGCAAGAGACCCAGTACTTC	CASSLGWGQQETQYF
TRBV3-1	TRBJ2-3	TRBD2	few	TGTGCCAGCAGCCCACCCTATAGCGGGGCAGCCACAGATACGCAGTATTTT	CASSPPYSGAATDTQYF
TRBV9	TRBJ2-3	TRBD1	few	TGTGCCAGCAGCGTATCATCCTCAGGGGGCAGGGATACGCAGTATTTT	CASSVSSSGGRDTQYF
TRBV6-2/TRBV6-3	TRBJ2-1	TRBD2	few	TGTGCCAGCAGGGCGGGAGGGGCGGTCTCCTACAATGAGCAGTTCTTC	CASRAGGAVSYNEQFF
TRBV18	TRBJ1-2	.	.	TGTGCCAGCTCACCACTACAGACCCATGGCTACACCTTC	CASSPLQTHGYTF
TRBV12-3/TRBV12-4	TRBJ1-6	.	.	TGTGCCAGCACGAGGGGGAATTCACCCCTCCACTTT	CASTRGNSPLHF
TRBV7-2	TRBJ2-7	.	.	TGTGCCAGCAGCTTAAACCCTAGACCCTACGAGCAGTACTTC	CASSLNPRPYEQYF
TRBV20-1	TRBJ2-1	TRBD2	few	TGCAGTGCAGGACTAGCGGGAGGAGTCAATCAGCAGTTCTTC	CSAGLAGGVNQQFF
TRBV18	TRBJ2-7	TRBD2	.	TGTGCCAGCTCACCGGGGGGGTTCGAGCAGTACTTC	CASSPGGFEQYF
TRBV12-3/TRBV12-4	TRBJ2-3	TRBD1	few	TGTGCCAGCAGTTTCGGCCCGGGACAGGGAATAGATACGCAGTATTTT	CASSFGPGQGIDTQYF
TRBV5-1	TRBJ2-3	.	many	TGCGCCAGCAGCCCGACAGAAGCGGCAGATACGCAGTATTTT	CASSPTEAADTQYF
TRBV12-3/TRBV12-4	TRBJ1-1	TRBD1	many	TGTGCCAGCAGTTTGGGGACAGGGGGAAACACTGAAGCTTTCTTT	CASSLGTGGNTEAFF
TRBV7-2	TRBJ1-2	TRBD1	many	TGTGCCAGCAGCTTTAGCGGGGACAGGGGGCGCAACTATGGCTACACCTTC	CASSFSGDRGRNYGYTF
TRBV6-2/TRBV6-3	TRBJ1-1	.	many	TGTGCCAGCAGTTACCGGGTGACCAGGAGGGACACTGAAGCTTTCTTT	CASSYRVTRRDTEAFF
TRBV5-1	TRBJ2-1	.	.	TGCGCCAGCAGCTTGTCGGGAGTTGGCTACAATGAGCAGTTCTTC	CASSLSGVGYNEQFF
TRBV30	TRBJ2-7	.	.	TGTGCCTGGATCGTGAAGACCGGGACCTACGAGCAGTACTTC	CAWIVKTGTYEQYF
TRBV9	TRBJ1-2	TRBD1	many	TGTGCCAGCAGCACCCCGGGGACAGCTAACTATGGCTACACCTTC	CASSTPGTANYGYTF
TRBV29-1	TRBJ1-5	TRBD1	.	TGCAGCGTCGGGACAGGGAGGGAGCAGCCCCAGCATTTT	CSVGTGREQPQHF
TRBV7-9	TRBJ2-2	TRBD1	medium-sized	TGTGCAGCCCCAGGGGGCCCCAGGTCCGGGGAGCTGTTTTTT	CAAPGGPRSGELFF
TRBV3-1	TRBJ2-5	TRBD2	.	TGTGCCAGCAGCCACGGGCTAGCGGGAGCTCAAGAGACCCAGTACTTC	CASSHGLAGAQETQYF
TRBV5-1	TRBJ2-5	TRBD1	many	TGCGCCAGCAGCGGGACAGGGGGCTACGAGACCCAGTACTTC	CASSGTGGYETQYF